This entry lists 17 T cell receptor beta chains sequenced from one sample in a study of shared T cell receptors in the human thymus. Method: immunoSEQ multiplex PCR; TCRdb's copy keeps in-frame clones and lacks some. Of some 640,000 clones in the sample, approximately 87% are singletons; the top ten hold roughly 0.0086%. The data were also submitted as part of a second study, on human thymus T cells.

The source material was thymocytes. The receptor source for this set is a boy in the first two years of life with a congenital heart defect.

The V call is TRBV6-4, the J call TRBJ2-5, with TRBD2 as a possible D gene (5 bases). This CDR3 spans 12 amino acids. Trimming stripped 6 bases from V and 2 bases from J, with 7 bases between. Germline CDR1 and CDR2: MRHNA and SNTAGT. CDR3 sequence (DNA): TGTGCCAGCAGCGGACTTCAAGAGACCCAGTACTTC. Protein product: CASSGLQETQYF.

This clone was detected only once. The V gene is TRBV27, the J gene TRBJ2-6; 8 bases are a match to TRBD2. J lost 2 bases, V lost 9 bases, and 6 bases had no gene match. The CDR3 is 15 amino acids. In germline, CDR1 is MNHEY, CDR2 SMNVEV (reference sequence). CDR3 sequence reads: CASKLAAPGANVLTF. In DNA, the CDR3 is TGTGCCAGTAAACTAGCGGCCCCTGGGGCCAACGTCCTGACTTTC. The variable domain in full, completed from reference TRBV27 and TRBJ2-6, reads EAQVTQNPRYLITVTGKKLTVTCSQNMNHEYMSWYRQDPGLGLRQIYYSMNVEVTDKGDVPEGYKVSRKEKRNFPLILESPSPNQTSLYFCASKLAAPGANVLTFGAGSRLTVL.

This clone has a handful of counts. V and J are TRBV6-6 and TRBJ2-2; 10 bases agree with TRBD2. CDR3 length: 16 amino acids. V dropped 2 bases and J dropped 4; count of bases not matched to a gene: 4. The germline V gene encodes CDR1 MNHNY and CDR2 SVGAGI (reference sequence). CDR3 sequence reads: CASSYPSGRATGELFF. The CDR3 DNA sequence: TGTGCCAGCAGTTACCCTAGCGGGAGAGCCACCGGGGAGCTGTTTTTT.

The chain's CDR3 is CASSFRVGQGLYNEQFF. The CDR3 DNA follows: TGTGCCAGCAGCTTCAGGGTGGGACAGGGTCTCTACAATGAGCAGTTCTTC. V gene TRBV5-6 combines with J gene TRBJ2-1; TRBD1 aligns across 9 bases. Germline lookup yields CDR1 SGHDT and CDR2 YYEEEE. This CDR3 has 17 amino acids. Trimming cost V 2 bases and J 3 bases; bases outside gene matches: 9.

The chain combines TRBV25-1 with TRBJ2-4; no clear D gene. V was trimmed by 2 bases and J by 1 base, leaving 15 bases between them. Germline V gives CDR1 MGHDK, CDR2 SYGVNS. This CDR3 is built from 17 residues. The CDR3 DNA is TGTGCCAGCAGTGAAAATGGCGGAAGTTGGGCCAAAAACATTCAGTACTTC. Its protein product is CASSENGGSWAKNIQYF. The full variable domain, completed using reference TRBV25-1 and TRBJ2-4, is EADIYQTPRYLVIGTGKKITLECSQTMGHDKMYWYQQDPGMELHLIHYSYGVNSTEKGDLSSESTVSRIRTEHFPLTLESARPSHTSQYLCASSENGGSWAKNIQYFGAGTRLSVL.

V and J are TRBV9 and TRBJ2-1; TRBD2 aligns across 13 bases. Trimming cost V 0 bases and J 6 bases; bases outside gene matches: 0. Germline assignment: CDR1 SGDLS and CDR2 YYNGEE. The CDR3 runs to 15 residues. CDR3 sequence: CASSVGTSGSNEQFF. In nucleotides, the CDR3 is TGTGCCAGCAGCGTAGGGACTAGCGGGAGCAATGAGCAGTTCTTC.

This clone appeared once. The chain uses TRBV9 and TRBJ1-4; D possibly corresponds to TRBD1 (6 bases). Deletions cut 0 bases from V and 5 bases from J, with 14 bases between. The CDR3 is made up of 16 amino acids. CDR1 is SGDLS and CDR2 is YYNGEE in the germline V gene. The CDR3 reads CASSVGNRVPNEKLFF. Here the CDR3 DNA reads TGTGCCAGCAGCGTAGGGAACAGGGTCCCAAATGAAAAACTGTTTTTT.

This chain links TRBV29-1 with TRBJ2-5, with D possibly matching TRBD2 (7 bases). The CDR3 is 14 residues long. Germline V CDR1 and CDR2: SQVTM, ANQGSEA. Deletions cut 4 bases from V and 5 bases from J, with 17 bases between. CDR3 region: CSVVGGGAGETQYF. The CDR3 coding sequence is TGCAGCGTTGTCGGAGGGGGGGCAGGGGAGACCCAGTACTTC.

The chain combines TRBV28 with TRBJ1-6, with a tentative D call TRBD1 (6 bases). The V end lost 2 bases, the J end lost 10 bases, and 15 bases lay between the germline ends. CDR3 length equals 15 residues. CDR1 is MDHEN and CDR2 is SYDVKM in the germline V gene. This chain's CDR3 is CASSLVIQGRSPLHF. CDR3 DNA: TGTGCCAGCAGTTTAGTTATACAGGGTCGCTCACCCCTCCACTTT.

In this sample, this clone turned up once. The V gene is TRBV5-4, the J gene TRBJ2-3; TRBD2 matches 8 bases. V lost 2 bases and J lost 4; bases outside the gene matches: 6. Germline values: CDR1 SGHNT, CDR2 YYREEE (reference sequence). CDR3 size: 15 residues. DNA of the CDR3: TGTGCCAGCAGCTTTAAGGCGGGAGGCCCAGATACGCAGTATTTT. Its protein product is CASSFKAGGPDTQYF. The full variable domain, its missing parts supplied by reference TRBV5-4 and TRBJ2-3, is ETGVTQSPTHLIKTRGQQVTLRCSSQSGHNTVSWYQQALGQGPQFIFQYYREEENGRGNFPPRFSGLQFPNYSSELNVNALELDDSALYLCASSFKAGGPDTQYFGPGTRLTVL.

The rearrangement links TRBV5-6 to TRBJ1-2; maybe TRBD1 (6 bases). The CDR3 sequence is 17 residues long. Per the germline V gene, CDR1 is SGHDT and CDR2 is YYEEEE. V was trimmed by 4 bases and J by 8 bases, leaving 27 bases between them. The DNA of the CDR3 is TGTGCCAGCAGCGGACCCGACAGGACTCGGTATTTAAGAGGCTACACCTTC. Translation gives CASSGPDRTRYLRGYTF.

DNA for the CDR3: TGTGCCAGCAGTCCGACAGGTGATAATGAAAAACTGTTTTTT. Amino acid sequence: CASSPTGDNEKLFF. The genes are TRBV28 and TRBJ1-4, with D possibly matching TRBD1 (6 bases). V was pared by 5 bases and J by 4 bases, with 11 bases between. The CDR3 is made up of 14 amino acids. Looked up from germline, CDR1 is MDHEN and CDR2 is SYDVKM.

This chain uses TRBV7-8 with TRBJ2-1; 8 nucleotides line up with TRBD1. Germline V gene lookup returns CDR1 SGHVS and CDR2 FQNEAQ. The CDR3 is 15 residues long. After removal of 5 bases from V and 5 bases from J, the junction contained 8 bases not matched to a gene. The DNA of the CDR3 is TGTGCCAGCAGCCCATGGACAGGGCTAAACAATGAGCAGTTCTTC. Amino acids: CASSPWTGLNNEQFF.

The CDR3 loop is CASSLLGTTTDTQYF. As DNA, the CDR3 is TGCGCCAGCAGCCTCCTTGGGACAACCACAGATACGCAGTATTTT. The genes are TRBV4-3 and TRBJ2-3, with a tentative D call TRBD1 (6 bases). CDR1 and CDR2 (germline): LGHNA, YSLEER. This CDR3 is 15 amino acids long. The V end lost 4 bases, the J end lost 2 bases, and 13 bases lay between the germline ends.

V usage is TRBV6-1 and J usage is TRBJ2-7, with D possibly being TRBD1 (5 bases). V was cut by 3 bases and J by 4 bases, with 13 bases left in between. The CDR3 totals 14 residues. Germline CDR1 is MNHNS and CDR2 is SASEGT. CDR3 coding DNA: TGTGCCAGCAGTGATGGCAGGGCTAGGTACGAGCAGTACTTC. Amino acid sequence: CASSDGRARYEQYF.

The gene calls are TRBV6-5 and TRBJ1-2; 9 bases match TRBD1. The CDR3 runs 13 residues. Germline trimming cut 5 bases from V and 8 bases from J; bases unmatched to any gene: 6. Germline V gene data show CDR1 as MNHEY and CDR2 as SVGAGI. CDR3 coding DNA: TGTGCCAGCAGTCACCGGGACAGGGACGGCTACACCTTC. It translates to CASSHRDRDGYTF.

The V and J genes are TRBV5-1 and TRBJ2-3, with a tentative D call TRBD2 (6 bases). Trimming stripped 1 base from V and 0 bases from J, with 6 bases between. This CDR3 is 14 amino acids long. Per germline, CDR1 SGHRS and CDR2 YFSETQ. The CDR3 bases are TGCGCCAGCAGCTTGAGCGGGAGCACAGATACGCAGTATTTT. It yields the protein CASSLSGSTDTQYF.